One TCR beta chain is described in this entry. CDR1 and CDR2 from the germline V gene are DFQATT and SNEGSKA (reference sequence). The CDR3 sequence is 14 residues long. The junction had 5 bases not matched to a gene; V was cut back by 3 bases and J by 2 bases. This specimen belongs to a study of blood T cell repertoires in COVID-19. Background on the study: Acute and convalescent COVID-19 specimens originated in the United States, Italy and Spain. Nucleic acid was either cDNA or gDNA, and it came from T cells, B-cell-depleted T cells, or PBMCs.

Original processing notes: Nucleated cell number was recorded as an estimate derived from reference gene primer amplification. The method was immunoSEQ multiplex PCR; TCRdb's version includes in-frame clones alone and lacks a portion of them. V and J calls and clone size are given by that table; D and trimming were obtained from the DNA. The sample has around 63,000 clones; around 70% are singletons. The sequence came from a woman aged 45-60 years with active or convalescent COVID-19. The chain links TRBV20-1 to TRBJ2-7; 9 positions match TRBD1. The sequencing sample was made of peripheral blood. This CDR3 is CSASQDRGTYEQYF. DNA of the CDR3: TGCAGTGCTAGTCAGGACAGGGGCACCTACGAGCAGTACTTC.